The 9 T cell receptor beta chains below come from one sample, sequenced in a study of blood T cell repertoires in COVID-19. The data were produced by immunoSEQ multiplex PCR, yet TCRdb's version contains in-frame clones alone and is incomplete. The table lists a few hundred thousand clones, approximately 84% of them singletons. Sequenced: PBMCs or T cells enriched from blood (not recorded which). These receptors were collected from a woman younger than 45 who had recovered from COVID-19.

The rearrangement uses TRBV28 and TRBJ2-7, with 7 bases matching TRBD2. The CDR3 has 15 amino acids. CDR1 MDHEN and CDR2 SYDVKM come from the germline V gene. The ends lost 5 bases at V and 1 base at J; junction bases unmatched: 8. Here the CDR3 reads CASSTVSGDSYEQYF. CDR3 sequence (DNA): TGTGCCAGCAGTACTGTGAGCGGGGATTCCTACGAGCAGTACTTC.

The chain employs TRBV29-1 and TRBJ1-2; weak D call: TRBD1 (6 bases). Germline CDR1 and CDR2: SQVTM and ANQGSEA. V lost 0 bases and J lost 5, with 10 bases in between. This CDR3 is built from 13 residues. CDR3 sequence (DNA): TGCAGCGTTGAAGACGGCAGGGGTTATGGCTACACCTTC. Its protein product is CSVEDGRGYGYTF. The full variable domain, in which reference TRBV29-1 and TRBJ1-2 provide the parts outside the CDR3, is SAVISQKPSRDICQRGTSLTIQCQVDSQVTMMFWYRQQPGQSLTLIATANQGSEATYESGFVIDKFPISRPNLTFSTLTVSNMSPEDSSIYLCSVEDGRGYGYTFGSGTRLTVV.

The chain links TRBV5-1 to TRBJ2-3; 7 nucleotides agree with TRBD1. Per the germline V gene, CDR1 is SGHRS and CDR2 is YFSETQ. The V segment lost 4 bases and the J segment 4 bases; nucleotides outside the gene matches: 6. The CDR3 sequence is 14 residues long. CDR3 sequence (DNA): TGCGCCAGCAGCCGACAGGGTGACGCAGATACGCAGTATTTT. Translated: CASSRQGDADTQYF.

The chain recombines TRBV28 with TRBJ2-2, with 14 nucleotides matching TRBD2. The CDR3 covers 17 residues. From germline, CDR1 is MDHEN and CDR2 SYDVKM. After removal of 5 bases from V and 5 bases from J, the junction contained 7 bases not matched to a gene. CDR3 sequence reads: CASSPGTSGSWTGELFF. In DNA form, the CDR3 reads TGTGCCAGCAGTCCGGGGACTAGCGGGAGCTGGACCGGGGAGCTGTTTTTT.

The chain recombines TRBV6-6 with TRBJ1-2; unclear D gene. Trimming pared 7 bases from V and 8 bases from J, leaving 17 bases between. Per germline, CDR1 MNHNY and CDR2 SVGAGI (reference sequence). This CDR3 is 13 amino acids long. The CDR3 sequence is CASTLGQAGGYTF. The CDR3 DNA is TGTGCCAGCACCTTAGGGCAGGCGGGCGGCTACACCTTC.

The chain couples TRBV10-2 to TRBJ1-1; 7 bases align to TRBD1. The CDR3 totals 12 residues. Germline V gene sequence: CDR1 WSHSY, CDR2 SAAADI. The J segment lost 4 bases and the V segment lost 7 bases, leaving 3 bases of the junction unmatched. CDR3 nucleotide sequence: TGCGCCAGCACAGGGGGAGTCACTGAAGCTTTCTTT. Protein: CASTGGVTEAFF.

The V and J genes are TRBV13 and TRBJ2-2; 10 nucleotides line up with TRBD2. J lost 14 bases, V lost 3 bases, and 6 bases had no gene match. Germline V gene sequence: CDR1 PRHDT, CDR2 FYEKMQ (reference sequence). This CDR3 has 13 amino acids. The CDR3 here is CASSFEAGGPLFF. Here the CDR3 DNA reads TGTGCCAGCAGCTTTGAAGCGGGGGGGCCCCTGTTTTTT.

The chain joins TRBV7-9 to TRBJ2-1, with 10 bases lining up with TRBD2. Germline assignment: CDR1 SEHNR and CDR2 FQNEAQ (reference sequence). V was clipped by 5 bases and J by 7 bases; unmatched bases: 11. The CDR3 contains 16 residues. CDR3 sequence: CASSPLLAGATNEQFF. The DNA for the CDR3 is TGTGCCAGCAGCCCTCTGCTAGCGGGGGCGACGAATGAGCAGTTCTTC. The full variable domain, its missing parts supplied by reference TRBV7-9 and TRBJ2-1, is DTGVSQNPRHKITKRGQNVTFRCDPISEHNRLYWYRQTLGQGPEFLTYFQNEAQLEKSRLLSDRFSAERPKGSFSTLEIQRTEQGDSAMYLCASSPLLAGATNEQFFGPGTRLTVL.

The chain joins TRBV6-5 to TRBJ2-1; a possible D gene is TRBD1 (6 bases). The CDR3 runs 14 residues. Germline loops: CDR1 MNHEY, CDR2 SVGAGI. The V end was cut by 5 bases, the J end by 5 bases, with 13 bases between. The CDR3, as DNA: TGTGCCAGCAGTCCCCGAACAGGGCACAATGAGCAGTTCTTC. Its translation is CASSPRTGHNEQFF.